This T cell receptor (beta chain) is from a study of blood T cells in healthy people across ages. Study findings and constraints: More naive CD4+ cells and higher diversity marked long-lived donors relative to aged donors.

Each of the donors had roughly 10 milliliters of peripheral blood drawn into EDTA-treated Vacutainer tubes. A minimum of 6 micrograms of total RNA was extracted per sample. Comment on this clonotype: Antigen unknown. Germline is not matched at one junction end, which may reflect a read error.

Then a second PCR, running about 6 to 12 cycles, was carried out with a sample-barcoded 5' primer and a J-beta primer mix. A tag from a template-switch adaptor with 12 random nucleotides marked each cDNA molecule. TCRdb re-analysed the 5' RACE reads in MiXCR, keeping a single row per CDR3 protein. This table holds 700,000 or so distinct CDR3 sequences, around a fifth found once. The CDR3 is made up of 15 amino acids. The chain carries TRBV12-3 or TRBV12-4 and TRBJ1-2, with TRBD1 identical over 9 bases. The sample consisted of blood. This receptor was obtained from a man between 70 and 80 years old in good health. CDR3 DNA sequence: TGTGCCAGCAGTCAGGGACAGGGCGGCATCTATCGCTACACCTTC. It encodes CASSQGQGGIYRYTF.